Below, 20 T cell receptor beta chains from the same sample are listed, as sequenced in a study of blood T cell repertoires in COVID-19. Sequencing used immunoSEQ multiplex PCR; TCRdb keeps in-frame clones, though not all of them. This table has some 510,000 clones, roughly 90% appearing once. Sequenced: PBMCs or T cells enriched from blood (not recorded which). The receptor set was obtained from a woman aged 35 to 49 who had recovered from COVID-19.

This clone was seen once. This CDR3 is also generated by other DNA sequences in the sample. The CDR3 bases are TGTGCCAGCAGCTTAGCCGGGAGCTACGAGCAGTACTTC. Translated, it gives CASSLAGSYEQYF. The chain has TRBV7-2 and TRBJ2-7; tentatively, D is TRBD2 (6 bases). Germline assignment: CDR1 SGHTA and CDR2 FQGNSA. Trimming stripped 0 bases from V and 3 bases from J, with 6 bases between. The CDR3 loop spans 13 amino acids.

The chain is built from TRBV6-5 and TRBJ1-1; D gene ambiguous. V lost 5 bases to trimming and J lost 7 bases, with 11 bases between them. From germline, CDR1 is MNHEY and CDR2 SVGAGI. This CDR3 contains 12 residues. The CDR3 DNA follows: TGTGCCAGCAGTCGACCGGGGAGTGAAGCTTTCTTT. It codes for CASSRPGSEAFF.

CDR3 sequence reads: CASRSPGGTGELFF. The CDR3, as DNA: TGTGCCAGCAGATCCCCAGGGGGAACCGGGGAGCTGTTTTTT. The chain uses TRBV6-5 and TRBJ2-2, with 7 nucleotides matching TRBD1. J gave up 5 bases and V 6 bases, and 6 bases lay outside the gene matches. From germline, CDR1 is MNHEY and CDR2 SVGAGI. The CDR3 is 14 amino acids.

This chain uses TRBV16 with TRBJ2-7, with 11 nucleotides matching TRBD2. From germline, CDR1 is KGHSY and CDR2 FQNENV. This CDR3 is 12 amino acids long. The V and J ends lost 3 bases and 9 bases, in that order; junction bases with no gene match: 1. The CDR3 loop is CASSQGLAVQYF. CDR3 in DNA: TGTGCCAGCAGCCAGGGACTAGCGGTGCAGTACTTC.

This chain joins TRBV27 and TRBJ2-1, with 9 bases lining up with TRBD1. The CDR3 has 18 amino acids. V lost 4 bases and J lost 8; bases outside the gene matches: 18. CDR1 MNHEY and CDR2 SMNVEV come from the germline V gene (reference sequence). The CDR3 bases are TGTGCCAGCAGTTATTCATCCTGGGGACAGGGTGCCGGGGATGAGCAGTTCTTC. The encoded protein is CASSYSSWGQGAGDEQFF.

The V gene is TRBV6-2 or TRBV6-3, the J gene TRBJ1-3, with no clear D. The V and J ends lost 6 bases and 4 bases respectively, with 25 bases between them. The germline CDR1 and CDR2 sequences are MNHEY and SVGEGT. The CDR3 runs 18 residues. This CDR3 reads CASSNGVGSPRPGNTIYF. The CDR3 nucleotides are TGTGCCAGCAGCAACGGCGTCGGGTCCCCCCGGCCGGGAAACACCATATATTTT.

This chain joins TRBV13 and TRBJ2-1; 11 nucleotides agree with TRBD1. Germline CDR1 PRHDT, CDR2 FYEKMQ (reference sequence). CDR3 size: 21 residues. Losses at the gene ends were 1 base for V and 8 bases for J; bases not matched to a gene: 22. The CDR3: CASSLERTGGRYGGTYHEQFF. The CDR3, as DNA: TGTGCCAGCAGCTTAGAGAGGACAGGGGGCAGGTACGGCGGGACGTACCATGAGCAGTTCTTC. The whole variable domain, remainder taken from reference TRBV13 and TRBJ2-1, is AAGVIQSPRHLIKEKRETATLKCYPIPRHDTVYWYQQGPGQDPQFLISFYEKMQSDKGSIPDRFSAQQFSDYHSELNMSSLELGDSALYFCASSLERTGGRYGGTYHEQFFGPGTRLTVL.

The chain combines TRBV5-1 with TRBJ2-3, with D maybe TRBD2 (6 bases). CDR1 SGHRS and CDR2 YFSETQ come from the germline V gene. V lost 4 bases to trimming and J lost 2 bases, with 14 bases between them. The CDR3 spans 15 residues. The CDR3 loop reads CASSPGGITTDTQYF. CDR3 nucleotide sequence: TGCGCCAGCAGCCCCGGCGGGATTACCACAGATACGCAGTATTTT.

The chain combines TRBV5-6 with TRBJ1-2; a possible D gene is TRBD1 (5 bases). V shed 2 bases and J shed 3 bases, with 20 bases lying between them. CDR3 length: 17 residues. Germline CDR1 reads SGHDT; CDR2 reads YYEEEE. The CDR3 region is CASSLSPRGGVDYGYTF. The CDR3 nucleotides read TGTGCCAGCAGCTTATCACCCCGGGGGGGGGTTGACTATGGCTACACCTTC.

With regard to this clone: Distinct nucleotide sequences in the sample also encode this CDR3. The chain has TRBV4-3 and TRBJ2-1; 11 bases are a match to TRBD2. In germline, CDR1 is LGHNA, CDR2 YSLEER. This CDR3 has 16 residues. Trimming removed 1 base from V and 4 bases from J; junction bases left unmatched: 3. CDR3 region: CASSQAGTSGYNEQFF. The CDR3 DNA reads as TGCGCCAGCAGCCAAGCCGGGACTAGCGGATACAATGAGCAGTTCTTC.

This clone was found a few times. This chain links TRBV5-1 with TRBJ2-2; possible D gene TRBD2, 5 bases. V gave up 0 bases and J gave up 3 bases, with 12 bases separating them. Germline V gene lookup returns CDR1 SGHRS and CDR2 YFSETQ. CDR3 length: 16 amino acids. This CDR3 reads CASSLVAPIDTGELFF. CDR3 nucleotides: TGCGCCAGCAGCTTGGTAGCGCCAATTGACACCGGGGAGCTGTTTTTT. The full variable domain, completed using reference TRBV5-1 and TRBJ2-2, is KAGVTQTPRYLIKTRGQQVTLSCSPISGHRSVSWYQQTPGQGLQFLFEYFSETQRNKGNFPGRFSGRQFSNSRSEMNVSTLELGDSALYLCASSLVAPIDTGELFFGEGSRLTVL.

The chain links TRBV2 to TRBJ1-2, with a weak D call TRBD1 (6 bases). This CDR3 has 16 amino acids. V was trimmed by 6 bases and J by 1 base, leaving 18 bases between them. Per the germline V gene, CDR1 is SNHLY and CDR2 is FYNNEI. CDR3 nucleotide sequence: TGTGCCAGCAGGGTCATCAGGGGCTTGGGTAACTATGGCTACACCTTC. It specifies CASRVIRGLGNYGYTF.

In DNA form, the CDR3 reads TGTGCCAGCAGCGCAGGGGGTAGTAATAGCAATCAGCCCCAGCATTTT. Translating gives CASSAGGSNSNQPQHF. This rearrangement joins TRBV9 to TRBJ1-5; 7 bases fit TRBD1. The CDR3 extends over 16 amino acids. Germline CDR1 SGDLS, CDR2 YYNGEE. V was clipped by 3 bases and J by 0 bases; unmatched bases: 6.

This chain's CDR3 is CASSSLRGDYGYTF. The CDR3 bases are TGTGCCAGCTCATCTCTCAGGGGGGACTATGGCTACACCTTC. The rearrangement joins TRBV18 to TRBJ1-2; 7 bases fit TRBD1. The V gene end was trimmed by 5 bases and the J gene end by 3 bases; junction bases not matched to a gene: 6. The CDR3 consists of 14 residues. Looked up from germline, CDR1 is KGHSH and CDR2 is LQKENI.

The gene calls are TRBV24-1 and TRBJ2-7, with a weak D call TRBD1 (6 bases). Trimming removed 11 bases at V and 0 bases at J, with 13 bases between. This CDR3 spans 13 amino acids. Germline V lookup: CDR1 KGHDR, CDR2 SFDVKD. In nucleotides, the CDR3 is TGTGCCATTCAGACAGGCAACTCCTACGAGCAGTACTTC. Translation gives CAIQTGNSYEQYF.

The chain employs TRBV15 and TRBJ1-2, with a tentative D call TRBD1 (5 bases). This CDR3 has 14 residues. Germline assignment: CDR1 LNHNV and CDR2 YYDKDF (reference sequence). The V end was cut by 1 base, the J end by 6 bases, with 12 bases between. DNA for the CDR3: TGTGCCACCAGCAGAGTCGGGGGAATAGATGGCTACACCTTC. Amino acids: CATSRVGGIDGYTF.

The CDR3 here is CASSRQYTDTQYF. The CDR3 nucleotides are TGCGCCAGCAGTCGACAGTACACAGATACGCAGTATTTT. J is TRBJ2-3 and V is TRBV10-1, with a weak D call TRBD1 (5 bases). V gave up 5 bases and J gave up 2 bases, with 8 bases separating them. The CDR3 covers 13 residues. In germline, CDR1 is WNHNN, CDR2 SYGVQD (reference sequence).

The gene calls are TRBV7-9 and TRBJ2-1; 14 nucleotides align to TRBD2. Germline V gene data show CDR1 as SEHNR and CDR2 as FQNEAQ (reference sequence). The CDR3 is made up of 16 amino acids. V gave up 1 base and J gave up 7 bases; unmatched junction bases: 3. CDR3 nucleotides: TGTGCCAGCAGCTTAGGACTAGCGGGAGGGACAAATGAGCAGTTCTTC. Encoded protein: CASSLGLAGGTNEQFF.

The rearrangement links TRBV11-2 to TRBJ2-1; 7 bases match TRBD2. The J segment lost 3 bases and the V segment lost 4 bases, leaving 9 bases of the junction unmatched. CDR1 is SGHAT and CDR2 is FQNNGV in the germline V gene. CDR3 length equals 16 residues. The CDR3 spells CASSYPGASGYNEQFF. The CDR3 DNA reads as TGTGCCAGCAGCTACCCCGGGGCTAGCGGCTACAATGAGCAGTTCTTC.

The rearrangement links TRBV10-3 to TRBJ1-1; maybe TRBD1 (5 bases). The CDR3 is made up of 14 amino acids. CDR1 is ENHRY, CDR2 SYGVKD, per germline. V gave up 3 bases and J gave up 6 bases, with 14 bases separating them. In DNA form, the CDR3 reads TGTGCCATCAGTGATAAGCAGGGAAGAGCTGAAGCTTTCTTT. Its protein is CAISDKQGRAEAFF.